This T cell receptor beta chain was sequenced during a study of T cell responses to AZD1222 COVID-19 vaccine. About the study: Samples with a second dose at about 4 or about 12 weeks were pooled together.

Turning to this clone: What it recognizes is unknown.

Looked up from germline, CDR1 is SGHTA and CDR2 is FQGTGA. V dropped 5 bases and J dropped 9 bases, with 13 bases sitting between them. This CDR3 comprises 13 residues. Sequencing was performed with immunoSEQ multiplex PCR; in TCRdb, only in-frame clones are kept and a portion is missing. The table has about 150,000 clones, 92% seen once. Study results and limitations: Compared with day 0, the breadth and depth of the Spike-specific TCR repertoire rose significantly after two doses of AZD1222. Most donors were white British and more were female, and clonal diversity was possibly underestimated.

The sample was peripheral blood, taken on day 0 of AZD1222 vaccination. The receptor was derived from an adult in good health. This chain links TRBV7-3 with TRBJ2-2; TRBD1 or TRBD2 may be the D gene (7 bases each). The CDR3 nucleotides are TGTGCCAGCAGCCCAGGGGGGGCCCGGGAGCTGTTTTTT. Protein sequence: CASSPGGARELFF.